Listed here are 20 T cell receptor beta chains from one sample, sequenced in a study of radiation and T cells in renal cell carcinoma. Time point denoted: blood 4 weeks post-SBRT, at nephrectomy. Stated treatment: 15 Gy SBRT to primary tumor, nephrectomy 4 weeks later. Profiled with immunoSEQ multiplex PCR; TCRdb holds only in-frame clones, not every one. The sample shows about 43,000 clones, about 84% of them seen only once. This specimen was blood, taken from a patient whose treatment included radiotherapy and nephrectomy. Receptor source: a woman aged 65 to 85 with renal cell carcinoma.

The chain is built from TRBV9 and TRBJ2-1, with a tentative D call TRBD2 (6 bases). The germline CDR1 and CDR2 sequences are SGDLS and YYNGEE. This CDR3 is built from 13 residues. Trimming cost V 4 bases and J 9 bases, with 14 bases left between them. The CDR3 DNA follows: TGTGCCAGCAGCCCGGGGACTCGCGGTGAGCAGTTCTTC. Protein sequence: CASSPGTRGEQFF. The full variable domain, its missing parts supplied by reference TRBV9 and TRBJ2-1, is DSGVTQTPKHLITATGQRVTLRCSPRSGDLSVYWYQQSLDQGLQFLIQYYNGEERAKGNILERFSAQQFPDLHSELNLSSLELGDSALYFCASSPGTRGEQFFGPGTRLTVL.

The chain has TRBV5-4 and TRBJ1-4; TRBD1 matches at 10 bases. CDR1 SGHNT and CDR2 YYREEE come from the germline V gene (reference sequence). This CDR3 spans 13 amino acids. Losses at the gene ends were 4 bases for V and 6 bases for J; bases not matched to a gene: 0. This CDR3 is CASSGTGDEKLFF. CDR3 nucleotide sequence: TGTGCCAGCAGCGGGACAGGGGATGAAAAACTGTTTTTT.

The chain combines TRBV6-5 with TRBJ2-1; no clear D. The germline CDR1 and CDR2 sequences are MNHEY and SVGAGI. Trimming took 5 bases from V and 0 from J, leaving 11 bases between them. The CDR3 contains 15 residues. CDR3 coding DNA: TGTGCCAGCAGTCTGGACCAGAGCTCCTACAATGAGCAGTTCTTC. Translated: CASSLDQSSYNEQFF.

The V call is TRBV7-8, the J call TRBJ1-4; 8 bases match TRBD1. The length of the CDR3 is 16 residues. Unmatched junction bases numbered 18, after V lost 5 bases and J lost 13 bases. Germline values: CDR1 SGHVS, CDR2 FQNEAQ. CDR3 in amino acids: CASSPSPGTGVRGLFF. The CDR3 DNA sequence: TGTGCCAGCAGCCCCTCTCCGGGGACAGGTGTTCGGGGACTGTTTTTT.

The chain joins TRBV10-3 to TRBJ1-1; D call uncertain. V was shortened by 7 bases and J by 3 bases, with 12 bases between the two germline ends. The CDR3 extends over 13 amino acids. Germline-derived CDR1 and CDR2 are ENHRY and SYGVKD. The CDR3 loop is CAITGRRDTEAFF. CDR3 in DNA: TGTGCCATCACGGGGAGGCGGGACACTGAAGCTTTCTTT.

The table lists this clone with a count of one. This sequence joins TRBV7-9 and TRBJ2-5; 8 bases align to TRBD1. Germline loops: CDR1 SEHNR, CDR2 FQNEAQ (reference sequence). The CDR3 is 15 amino acids. V dropped 5 bases and J dropped 1; count of bases not matched to a gene: 6. CDR3 in amino acids: CASSVRQGFQETQYF. CDR3 coding DNA: TGTGCCAGCAGCGTCAGACAGGGGTTCCAAGAGACCCAGTACTTC.

The gene calls are TRBV9 and TRBJ1-3, with D possibly TRBD1 on 5 matching bases. The CDR3 has 15 residues. Germline CDR1 SGDLS, CDR2 YYNGEE. The ends were cut back, 2 bases at V and 0 bases at J, with 9 bases in the middle. This chain's CDR3 is CASSVTDISGNTIYF. In DNA, the CDR3 is TGTGCCAGCAGCGTCACGGACATCTCTGGAAACACCATATATTTT.

This rearrangement joins TRBV28 to TRBJ2-3; 8 nucleotides align to TRBD2. This CDR3 is built from 14 residues. Germline lookup yields CDR1 MDHEN and CDR2 SYDVKM. Losses at the gene ends were 8 bases for V and 9 bases for J; bases not matched to a gene: 13. The CDR3 protein is CASRSGGAVSTQYF. The CDR3 DNA sequence: TGTGCCAGCCGTTCGGGGGGGGCCGTTTCGACGCAGTATTTT.

This clone was detected only a few times. The chain joins TRBV7-9 to TRBJ1-3; weak D call: TRBD1 (5 bases). The CDR3 is made up of 18 amino acids. CDR1 and CDR2 (germline): SEHNR, FQNEAQ (reference sequence). V lost 4 bases and J lost 6, with 25 bases in between. The CDR3 loop is CASSSGRIDTIHPNTIYF. CDR3 DNA: TGTGCCAGCAGCTCGGGACGGATAGATACTATTCACCCAAACACCATATATTTT.

The chain has TRBV9 and TRBJ2-3; TRBD2 aligns across 9 bases. This CDR3 region has 14 residues. Germline V gene lookup returns CDR1 SGDLS and CDR2 YYNGEE. V was pared by 0 bases and J by 6 bases, with 2 bases of the junction left unmatched. CDR3 region: CASSVVSGSDTQYF. CDR3 DNA: TGTGCCAGCAGCGTAGTTAGCGGGAGTGATACGCAGTATTTT.

The chain has TRBV30 and TRBJ1-4; the D is unclear. V was pared by 0 bases and J by 4 bases, with 6 bases between. Per the germline V gene, CDR1 is GTSNPN and CDR2 is SVGIG (reference sequence). The CDR3 length is 13 residues. The chain's CDR3 is CAWSVQVNEKLFF. The CDR3 DNA reads TGTGCCTGGAGTGTACAAGTTAATGAAAAACTGTTTTTT.

The chain recombines TRBV5-3 with TRBJ2-6, with a weak D call TRBD1 (6 bases). TRBV5-3 is assigned to the ORF class and has an uncertain function. The CDR3 has 15 residues. V was clipped by 1 base and J by 2 bases, with 7 bases between them. The CDR3 here is CARSLYRAGANVLTF. The CDR3, as DNA: TGTGCCAGAAGCTTGTACAGGGCTGGGGCCAACGTCCTGACTTTC.

The chain has TRBV4-1 and TRBJ2-2; D unclear. V was trimmed by 0 bases and J by 5 bases, leaving 13 bases between them. Looked up from germline, CDR1 is MGHRA and CDR2 is YSYEKL. The CDR3 runs 16 residues. For the CDR3, the DNA is TGCGCCAGCAGCCAAGATCCCGGTGATGGGACCGGGGAGCTGTTTTTT. This encodes CASSQDPGDGTGELFF.

The chain uses TRBV2 and TRBJ1-2, with D hard to call. The CDR3 extends over 11 amino acids. V dropped 4 bases and J dropped 8 bases, with 8 bases sitting between them. Germline values: CDR1 SNHLY, CDR2 FYNNEI. The CDR3 coding sequence is TGTGCCAGCAGTGGACCCGGGGGCTACACCTTC. This encodes CASSGPGGYTF.

The gene calls are TRBV7-3 and TRBJ1-1; 7 nucleotides match TRBD1. Per the germline V gene, CDR1 is SGHTA and CDR2 is FQGTGA. The CDR3 consists of 16 residues. The V and J ends lost 2 bases and 6 bases, in that order; junction bases with no gene match: 12. The CDR3 DNA reads as TGTGCCAGCAGCTTATCCCCGTCCACAGGGGAGGCTGAAGCTTTCTTT. Translation gives CASSLSPSTGEAEAFF. The whole variable domain, remainder taken from reference TRBV7-3 and TRBJ1-1, is GAGVSQTPSNKVTEKGKYVELRCDPISGHTALYWYRQSLGQGPEFLIYFQGTGAADDSGLPNDRFFAVRPEGSVSTLKIQRTERGDSAVYLCASSLSPSTGEAEAFFGQGTRLTVV.

This clone was picked up one time. The chain has TRBV12-5 and TRBJ2-6; perhaps TRBD1 as D (6 bases). This CDR3 spans 18 amino acids. The V gene lost 2 bases and the J gene lost 0 bases, with 14 bases spanning the gap. CDR1 is LGHNT, CDR2 FRNRAP, per germline. The CDR3 DNA reads TGTGCTAGTGGTTTGTCCCGGGACAAATCCTCTGGGGCCAACGTCCTGACTTTC. Protein sequence: CASGLSRDKSSGANVLTF. The whole variable domain, remainder taken from reference TRBV12-5 and TRBJ2-6, is DARVTQTPRHKVTEMGQEVTMRCQPILGHNTVFWYRQTMMQGLELLAYFRNRAPLDDSGMPKDRFSAEMPDATLATLKIQPSEPRDSAVYFCASGLSRDKSSGANVLTFGAGSRLTVL.

As to this clone: A read error may account for a junction end that differs from germline. This chain uses TRBV7-9 with TRBJ2-2; D gene unclear. The germline V gene has CDR1 SEHNR and CDR2 FQNEAQ (reference sequence). The CDR3 length is 16 residues. The CDR3 loop reads CASSAFPRTKTGELFF. CDR3 nucleotide sequence: TGTGCCAGCAGCGCCTTTCCAAGGACGAAGACCGGGGAGCTGTTTTTT.

The chain carries TRBV5-4 and TRBJ2-7, with D unresolved. The ends were cut back, 2 bases at V and 3 bases at J, with 12 bases in the middle. CDR3 length equals 14 residues. Germline assignment: CDR1 SGHNT and CDR2 YYREEE (reference sequence). The CDR3 loop reads CASSLGPESYEQYF. The CDR3 DNA follows: TGTGCCAGCAGCTTAGGTCCCGAGAGCTACGAGCAGTACTTC.

This chain connects TRBV9 to TRBJ1-3; the D gene is possibly TRBD1 (5 bases). The CDR3 covers 15 residues. The V gene's germline CDR1 is SGDLS and CDR2 YYNGEE. V was cut by 0 bases and J by 3 bases, with 10 bases left in between. The CDR3 spells CASSVDGRVGNTIYF. CDR3 in DNA: TGTGCCAGCAGCGTAGACGGCAGGGTTGGAAACACCATATATTTT.

The genes are TRBV10-3 and TRBJ1-6; D is unresolved. Germline CDR1 is ENHRY and CDR2 is SYGVKD. This CDR3 is built from 15 residues. Trimming stripped 2 bases from V and 9 bases from J, with 14 bases between. The CDR3 coding sequence is TGTGCCATCAGTGAGAATCCCCACAGTGGTTCACCCCTCCACTTT. Translation gives CAISENPHSGSPLHF.